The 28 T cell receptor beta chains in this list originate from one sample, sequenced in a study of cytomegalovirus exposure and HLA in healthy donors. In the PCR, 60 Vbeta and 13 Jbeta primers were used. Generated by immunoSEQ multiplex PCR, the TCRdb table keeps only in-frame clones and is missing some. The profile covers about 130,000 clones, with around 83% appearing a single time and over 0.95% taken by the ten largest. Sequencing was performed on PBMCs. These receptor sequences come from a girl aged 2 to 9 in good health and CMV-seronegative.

Here the CDR3 reads CASSLGGRWGYTF. In nucleotides, the CDR3 is TGTGCCAGCAGCTTAGGCGGGCGTTGGGGCTACACCTTC. The chain combines TRBV11-2 with TRBJ1-2; D ambiguous. The V end was cut by 1 base, the J end by 8 bases, with 11 bases between. The CDR3 totals 13 residues. Germline CDR1 is SGHAT and CDR2 is FQNNGV.

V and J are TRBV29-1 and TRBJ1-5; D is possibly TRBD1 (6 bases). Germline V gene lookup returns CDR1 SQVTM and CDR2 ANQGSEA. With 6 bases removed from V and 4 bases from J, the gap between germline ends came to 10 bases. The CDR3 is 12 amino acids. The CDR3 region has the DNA TGCAGCGTGTTACAGGGTAATCAGCCCCAGCATTTT. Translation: CSVLQGNQPQHF.

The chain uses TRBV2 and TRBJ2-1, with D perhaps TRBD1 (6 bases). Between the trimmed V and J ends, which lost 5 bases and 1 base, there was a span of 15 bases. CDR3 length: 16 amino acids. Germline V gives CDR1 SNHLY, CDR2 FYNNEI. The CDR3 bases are TGTGCCAGCAGTAACGGACAGACAGAATCCTACAATGAGCAGTTCTTC. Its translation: CASSNGQTESYNEQFF.

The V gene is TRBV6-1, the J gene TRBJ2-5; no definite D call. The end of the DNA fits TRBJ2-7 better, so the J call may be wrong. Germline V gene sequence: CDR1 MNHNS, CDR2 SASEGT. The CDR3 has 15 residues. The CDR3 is CASSAGVRSLYEQYF. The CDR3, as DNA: TGTGCCAGCAGTGCGGGTGTAAGAAGTCTCTACGAGCAGTACTTC.

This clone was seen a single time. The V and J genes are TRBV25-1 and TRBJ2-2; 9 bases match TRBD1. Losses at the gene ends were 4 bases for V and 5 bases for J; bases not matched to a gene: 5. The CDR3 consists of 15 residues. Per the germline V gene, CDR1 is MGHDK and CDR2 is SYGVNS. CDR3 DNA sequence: TGTGCCAGCAGTGGTAAGGGACAGGGAACCGGGGAGCTGTTTTTT. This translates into CASSGKGQGTGELFF. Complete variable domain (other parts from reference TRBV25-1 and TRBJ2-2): EADIYQTPRYLVIGTGKKITLECSQTMGHDKMYWYQQDPGMELHLIHYSYGVNSTEKGDLSSESTVSRIRTEHFPLTLESARPSHTSQYLCASSGKGQGTGELFFGEGSRLTVL.

In nucleotides, the CDR3 is TGTGCCATCAGCCGAGCGGGGAGCAACACTGAAGCTTTCTTT. The encoded protein is CAISRAGSNTEAFF. The V call is TRBV10-3, the J call TRBJ1-1; D unresolved. CDR3 length equals 14 residues. Trimming pared 6 bases from V and 2 bases from J, leaving 13 bases between. Germline CDR1 ENHRY, CDR2 SYGVKD.

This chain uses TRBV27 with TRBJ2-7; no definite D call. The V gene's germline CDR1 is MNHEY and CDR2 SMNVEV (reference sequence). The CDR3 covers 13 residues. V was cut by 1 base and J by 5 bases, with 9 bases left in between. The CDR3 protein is CASSLFRQDEQYF. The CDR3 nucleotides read TGTGCCAGCAGTTTATTTAGGCAGGACGAGCAGTACTTC.

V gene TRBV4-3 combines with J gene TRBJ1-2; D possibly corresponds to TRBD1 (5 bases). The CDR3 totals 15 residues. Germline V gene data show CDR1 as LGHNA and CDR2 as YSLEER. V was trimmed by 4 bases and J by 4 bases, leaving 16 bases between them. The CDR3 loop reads CASSPKGPLSYGYTF. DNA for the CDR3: TGCGCCAGCAGCCCTAAGGGGCCTCTTAGCTATGGCTACACCTTC.

The CDR3: CASSFTSGDYEQYF. DNA of the CDR3: TGTGCCAGCAGTTTTACTTCAGGGGACTACGAGCAGTACTTC. The rearrangement uses TRBV27 and TRBJ2-7, with a weak D call TRBD1 (6 bases). CDR1 MNHEY and CDR2 SMNVEV come from the germline V gene (reference sequence). With 3 bases removed from V and 3 bases from J, the gap between germline ends came to 12 bases. CDR3 length equals 14 residues.

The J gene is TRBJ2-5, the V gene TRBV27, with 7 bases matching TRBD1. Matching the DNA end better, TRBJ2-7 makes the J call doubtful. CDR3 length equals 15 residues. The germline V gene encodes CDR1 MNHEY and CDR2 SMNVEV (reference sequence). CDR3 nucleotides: TGTGCCAGCAGCCCCCACAGACAGGGAGACCACGAGCAGTACTTC. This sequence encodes CASSPHRQGDHEQYF.

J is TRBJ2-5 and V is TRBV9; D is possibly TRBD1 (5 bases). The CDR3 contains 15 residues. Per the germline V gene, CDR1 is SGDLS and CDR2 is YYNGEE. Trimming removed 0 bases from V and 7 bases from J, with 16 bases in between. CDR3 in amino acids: CASSVASSGARTQYF. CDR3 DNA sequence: TGTGCCAGCAGCGTAGCGAGTTCTGGGGCTCGGACCCAGTACTTC.

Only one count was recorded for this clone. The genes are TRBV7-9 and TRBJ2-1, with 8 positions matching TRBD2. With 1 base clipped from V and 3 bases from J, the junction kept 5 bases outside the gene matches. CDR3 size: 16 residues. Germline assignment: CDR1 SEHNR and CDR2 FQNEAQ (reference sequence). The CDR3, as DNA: TGTGCCAGCAGCTTAGTCAGCGGGGGAAACTACAATGAGCAGTTCTTC. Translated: CASSLVSGGNYNEQFF. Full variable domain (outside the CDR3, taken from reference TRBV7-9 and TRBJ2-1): DTGVSQNPRHKITKRGQNVTFRCDPISEHNRLYWYRQTLGQGPEFLTYFQNEAQLEKSRLLSDRFSAERPKGSFSTLEIQRTEQGDSAMYLCASSLVSGGNYNEQFFGPGTRLTVL.

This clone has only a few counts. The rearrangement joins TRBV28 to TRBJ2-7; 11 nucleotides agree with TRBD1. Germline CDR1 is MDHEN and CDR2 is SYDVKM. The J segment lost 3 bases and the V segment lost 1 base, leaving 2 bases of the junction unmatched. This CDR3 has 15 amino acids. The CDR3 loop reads CASSLSGTGGYEQYF. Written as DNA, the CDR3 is TGTGCCAGCAGTTTATCCGGGACAGGGGGCTACGAGCAGTACTTC.

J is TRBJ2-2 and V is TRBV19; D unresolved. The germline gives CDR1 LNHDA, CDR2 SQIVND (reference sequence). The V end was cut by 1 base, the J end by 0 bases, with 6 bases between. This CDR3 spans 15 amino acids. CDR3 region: CASSIGSANTGELFF. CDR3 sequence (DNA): TGTGCCAGTAGTATAGGGTCGGCGAACACCGGGGAGCTGTTTTTT.

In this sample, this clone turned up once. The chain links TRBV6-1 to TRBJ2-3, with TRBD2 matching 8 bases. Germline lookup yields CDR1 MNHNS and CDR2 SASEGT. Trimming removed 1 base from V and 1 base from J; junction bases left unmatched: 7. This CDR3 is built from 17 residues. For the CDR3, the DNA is TGTGCCAGCAGTGAAGTCGGGGGGGCCCAGGGCACAGATACGCAGTATTTT. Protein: CASSEVGGAQGTDTQYF.

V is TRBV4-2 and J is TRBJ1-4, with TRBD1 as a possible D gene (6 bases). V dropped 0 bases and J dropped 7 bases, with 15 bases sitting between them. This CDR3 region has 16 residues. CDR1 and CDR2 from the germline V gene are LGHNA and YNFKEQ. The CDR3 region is CASSQESQGRGEKLFF. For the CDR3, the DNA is TGTGCCAGCAGCCAAGAGTCGCAGGGGCGAGGTGAAAAACTGTTTTTT.

The CDR3 DNA follows: TGTGCCAGCAGCTTAATATGGGGCGCGGGAGGGATAGGCACCGGGGAGCTGTTTTTT. This translates into CASSLIWGAGGIGTGELFF. The J gene is TRBJ2-2, the V gene TRBV7-2; the match to TRBD2 covers 9 bases. Germline V CDR1 and CDR2: SGHTA, FQGNSA. This CDR3 spans 19 amino acids. V was pared by 2 bases and J by 4 bases, with 14 bases of the junction left unmatched.

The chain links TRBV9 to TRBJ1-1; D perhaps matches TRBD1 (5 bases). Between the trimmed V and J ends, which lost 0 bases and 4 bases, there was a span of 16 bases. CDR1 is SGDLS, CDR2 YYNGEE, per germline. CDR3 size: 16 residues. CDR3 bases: TGTGCCAGCAGCGTAGGGGGAGGGCAGGGTACCACTGAAGCTTTCTTT. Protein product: CASSVGGGQGTTEAFF.

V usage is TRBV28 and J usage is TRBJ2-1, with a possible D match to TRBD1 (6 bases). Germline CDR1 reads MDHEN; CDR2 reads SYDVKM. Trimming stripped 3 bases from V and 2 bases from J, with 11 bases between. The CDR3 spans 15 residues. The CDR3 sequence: CASSLTGETYNEQFF. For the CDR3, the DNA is TGTGCCAGCAGTTTGACAGGCGAGACCTACAATGAGCAGTTCTTC.

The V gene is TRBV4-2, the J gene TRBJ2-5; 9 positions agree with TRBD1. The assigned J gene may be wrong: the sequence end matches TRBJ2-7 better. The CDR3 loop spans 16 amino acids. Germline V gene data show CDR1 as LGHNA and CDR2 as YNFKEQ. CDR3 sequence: CASSQGHGDREYEQYF. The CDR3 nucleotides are TGTGCCAGCAGCCAAGGCCATGGGGACAGGGAATACGAGCAGTACTTC.

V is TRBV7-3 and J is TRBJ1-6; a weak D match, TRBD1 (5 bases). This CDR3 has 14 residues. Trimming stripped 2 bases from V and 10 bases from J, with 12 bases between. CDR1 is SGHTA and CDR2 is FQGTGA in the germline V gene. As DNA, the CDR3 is TGTGCCAGCAGCTTACAGTCAGGGAAGTCACCCCTCCACTTT. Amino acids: CASSLQSGKSPLHF.

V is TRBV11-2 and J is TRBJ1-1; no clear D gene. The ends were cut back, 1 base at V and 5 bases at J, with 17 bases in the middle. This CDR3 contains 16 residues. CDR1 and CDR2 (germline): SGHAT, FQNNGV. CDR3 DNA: TGTGCCAGCAGCTTAGCGGTTCGAGGTGTGGAGACTGAAGCTTTCTTT. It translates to CASSLAVRGVETEAFF. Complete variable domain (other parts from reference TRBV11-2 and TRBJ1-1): EAGVAQSPRYKIIEKRQSVAFWCNPISGHATLYWYQQILGQGPKLLIQFQNNGVVDDSQLPKDRFSAERLKGVDSTLKIQPAKLEDSAVYLCASSLAVRGVETEAFFGQGTRLTVV.

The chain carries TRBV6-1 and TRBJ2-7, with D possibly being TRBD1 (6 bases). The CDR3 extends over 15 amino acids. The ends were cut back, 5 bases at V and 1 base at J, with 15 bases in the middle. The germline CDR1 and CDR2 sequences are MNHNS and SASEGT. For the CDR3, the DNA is TGTGCCAGCAGTCCCTCACCTGGACAGTCCTACGAGCAGTACTTC. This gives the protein CASSPSPGQSYEQYF.

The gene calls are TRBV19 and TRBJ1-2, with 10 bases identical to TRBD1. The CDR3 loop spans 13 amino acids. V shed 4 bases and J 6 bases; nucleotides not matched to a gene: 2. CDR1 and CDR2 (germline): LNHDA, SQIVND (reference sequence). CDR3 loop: CASSRDRGNGYTF. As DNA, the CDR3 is TGTGCCAGTAGTAGGGACAGGGGTAATGGCTACACCTTC.

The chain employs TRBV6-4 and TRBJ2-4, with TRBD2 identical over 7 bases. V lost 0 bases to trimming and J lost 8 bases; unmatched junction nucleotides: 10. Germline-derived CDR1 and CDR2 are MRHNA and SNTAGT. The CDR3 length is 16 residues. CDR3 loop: CASSDSRGESRDIQYF. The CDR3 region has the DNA TGTGCCAGCAGTGACTCCCGGGGGGAAAGCAGAGACATTCAGTACTTC.

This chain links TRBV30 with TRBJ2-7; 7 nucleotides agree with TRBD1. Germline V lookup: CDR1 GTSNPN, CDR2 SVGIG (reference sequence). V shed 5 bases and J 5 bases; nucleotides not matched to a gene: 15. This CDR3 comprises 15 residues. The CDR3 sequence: CAWARRGLLSNEQYF. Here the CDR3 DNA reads TGTGCCTGGGCGAGAAGGGGGCTGTTGTCCAACGAGCAGTACTTC.

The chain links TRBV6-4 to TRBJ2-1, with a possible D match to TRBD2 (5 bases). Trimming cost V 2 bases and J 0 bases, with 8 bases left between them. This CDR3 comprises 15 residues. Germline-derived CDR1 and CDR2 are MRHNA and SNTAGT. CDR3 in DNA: TGTGCCAGCAGTGACGGCGACTACTCCTACAATGAGCAGTTCTTC. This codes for CASSDGDYSYNEQFF.

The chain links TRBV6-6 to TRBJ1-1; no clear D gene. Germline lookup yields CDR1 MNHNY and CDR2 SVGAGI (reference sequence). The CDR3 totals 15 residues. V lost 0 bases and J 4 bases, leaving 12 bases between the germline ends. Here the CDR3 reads CASSYSPDRGTEAFF. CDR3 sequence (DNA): TGTGCCAGCAGTTACTCTCCGGATCGGGGCACTGAAGCTTTCTTT.